The rows below give T cell receptor beta chains drawn from one sample of a study of T cells in Graves' hyperthyroidism and ophthalmopathy. Via MiXCR, TCRdb re-called the multiplex PCR reads, giving one row per CDR3 protein. The table lists around 450,000 distinct CDR3 sequences, approximately 14% of them singletons. The sample was blood. Receptors were obtained from a young woman with Graves' hyperthyroidism. The CDR3 runs from the conserved cysteine through the conserved F or W. A D gene is named only where the DNA matches it firmly. Size tells how often a clone was seen (once, few, many) or the class of an expanded clone, and some rows leave it out.

abundance	d_gene	v_gene	j_gene	CDR3aa	CDR3nt
-	-	TRBV9	TRBJ2-2	CASSDRTAGELFF	TGTGCCAGCAGCGATCGGACGGCCGGGGAGCTGTTTTTT
few	TRBD1	TRBV12-3/TRBV12-4	TRBJ1-5	CASSHRGSGQPQHF	TGTGCCAGCAGCCACAGGGGGAGTGGACAGCCCCAGCATTTT
many	-	TRBV2	TRBJ1-4	CASSEDYGGRDEKLFF	TGTGCCAGCAGTGAAGATTACGGTGGCAGGGATGAAAAACTGTTTTTT
many	-	TRBV28	TRBJ1-2	CASSLLKQPGRSHRDGYTF	TGTGCCAGCAGTTTACTCAAACAACCGGGACGCTCTCATCGGGATGGCTACACCTTC
many	-	TRBV18	TRBJ1-2	CASSLAGANNYGYTF	TGTGCCAGCTCACTCGCCGGGGCAAATAACTATGGCTACACCTTC
many	-	TRBV20-1	TRBJ2-7	CSARGSADEQYF	TGCAGTGCTAGAGGCTCAGCGGACGAGCAGTACTTC
many	TRBD1	TRBV2	TRBJ1-1	CATGQGIVNTEAFF	TGTGCCACGGGACAGGGGATAGTCAACACTGAAGCTTTCTTT
-	-	TRBV11-2	TRBJ1-4	CASSTGQSATNEKLFF	TGTGCCAGCAGCACCGGACAGTCCGCAACTAATGAAAAACTGTTTTTT
-	TRBD2	TRBV27	TRBJ2-5	CASSSYVTGLAKETQYF	TGTGCCAGCAGTTCTTACGTCACGGGACTAGCGAAGGAGACCCAGTACTTC
many	-	TRBV7-2	TRBJ1-6	CASSPRSSYNSPLHF	TGTGCCAGCAGCCCGAGGAGCTCCTATAATTCACCCCTCCACTTT
many	-	TRBV18	TRBJ2-7	CASSPNPSPSYEQYF	TGTGCCAGCTCACCAAACCCTTCGCCCTCCTACGAGCAGTACTTC
many	-	TRBV20-1	TRBJ2-5	CSVDFEPDLQETQYF	TGCAGTGTTGATTTTGAGCCGGACCTTCAAGAGACCCAGTACTTC
many	-	TRBV7-2	TRBJ2-1	CASSSKGRFF	TGTGCCAGCAGCTCGAAAGGGCGGTTCTTC
many	-	TRBV2	TRBJ1-6	CAITPGIYNSPLHF	TGTGCCATTACACCGGGAATCTATAATTCACCCCTCCACTTT
many	-	TRBV28	TRBJ2-5	CASTLDRETQYF	TGTGCCAGCACTCTCGACCGGGAGACCCAGTACTTC
-	-	TRBV7-9	TRBJ2-2	CASSSGSGRTGELFF	TGTGCCAGCAGTTCTGGTTCAGGGCGCACCGGGGAGCTGTTTTTT
once	-	TRBV7-2	TRBJ1-2	CASSQDPGVGYGYTF	TGTGCCAGCAGCCAGGACCCAGGGGTGGGCTATGGCTACACCTTC
-	-	TRBV7-2	TRBJ2-7	CASSRKPGPRSYEQYF	TGTGCCAGCAGCCGGAAGCCGGGGCCCCGCTCCTACGAGCAGTACTTC
many	TRBD2	TRBV5-1	TRBJ2-3	CASSLDPAGKHDTQYF	TGCGCCAGCAGCTTGGATCCAGCGGGAAAGCATGATACGCAGTATTTT
many	-	TRBV28	TRBJ2-3	CASSSPYARDNIFESPDTQYF	TGTGCCAGCAGTTCCCCATACGCACGGGACAATATCTTCGAGTCGCCAGATACGCAGTATTTT
many	TRBD2	TRBV2	TRBJ2-1	CASSVAAGAFNEQFF	TGTGCCAGCAGTGTAGCAGCGGGAGCCTTCAATGAGCAGTTCTTC
-	-	TRBV24-1	TRBJ1-1	CAICSGMNTEAFF	TGTGCCATCTGTAGTGGAATGAACACTGAAGCTTTCTTT
-	-	TRBV12-3/TRBV12-4	TRBJ1-2	CASSFRDGNYGYTF	TGTGCCAGCAGCTTCCGGGACGGTAACTATGGCTACACCTTC
-	TRBD1	TRBV5-4	TRBJ2-6	CASSLGQGARGANVLTF	TGTGCCAGCAGCTTGGGACAGGGGGCGCGCGGGGCCAACGTCCTGACTTTC
few	TRBD2	TRBV19	TRBJ2-2	CASTGLANTGELFF	TGTGCCAGTACCGGACTAGCGAACACCGGGGAGCTGTTTTTT
-	TRBD2	TRBV4-3	TRBJ2-1	CASSQPLGGGRSYNEQFF	TGCGCCAGCAGCCAACCGCTCGGCGGGGGACGCTCCTACAATGAGCAGTTCTTC
-	-	TRBV7-2	TRBJ1-6	CASSSESPRNSPLHF	TGTGCCAGCAGCTCAGAATCTCCTCGGAATTCACCCCTCCACTTT
-	-	TRBV6-1	TRBJ2-4	CASRKGESKNIQYF	TGTGCCAGCAGAAAGGGGGAATCCAAAAACATTCAGTACTTC
few	TRBD2	TRBV25-1	TRBJ2-1	CASSEASGSSSYNEQFF	TGTGCCAGCAGTGAAGCTAGCGGGAGTTCCTCCTACAATGAGCAGTTCTTC
many	TRBD2	TRBV20-1	TRBJ2-3	CSARQSGGNTDTQYF	TGCAGTGCTAGACAAAGCGGGGGGAACACAGATACGCAGTATTTT
-	-	TRBV5-1	TRBJ1-2	CASSGEGYGYTF	TGCGCCAGCAGCGGGGAGGGCTATGGCTACACCTTC
few	TRBD2	TRBV10-3	TRBJ2-3	CATISGGTDTQYF	TGTGCCACTATTAGCGGGGGCACAGATACGCAGTATTTT
many	-	TRBV5-1	TRBJ2-2	CASSLRGEATGELFF	TGCGCCAGCAGCTTGAGAGGTGAAGCCACCGGGGAGCTGTTTTTT
-	-	TRBV25-1	TRBJ1-2	CASSESPGTYGYTF	TGTGCCAGCAGTGAATCGCCCGGGACCTATGGCTACACCTTC
few	-	TRBV2	TRBJ1-6	CASRMDTSSYNSPLHF	TGTGCCAGCAGGATGGACACGAGCTCCTATAATTCACCCCTCCACTTT
-	TRBD2	TRBV15	TRBJ2-1	CATSSGGGQYNEQFF	TGTGCCACCAGCAGCGGCGGGGGTCAGTACAATGAGCAGTTCTTC
many	-	TRBV20-1	TRBJ2-1	CSADLELTEQFF	TGCAGTGCTGACTTGGAGTTAACTGAGCAGTTCTTC
many	-	TRBV3-1	TRBJ1-2	CASSQVTEYGYTF	TGTGCCAGCAGCCAAGTTACGGAGTATGGCTACACCTTC
-	-	TRBV20-1	TRBJ2-2	CSGQRGTGELFF	TGCAGTGGACAGAGGGGTACCGGGGAGCTGTTTTTT
few	-	TRBV5-1	TRBJ2-7	CASSPGEGGPHYEQYF	TGCGCCAGCAGCCCCGGTGAGGGGGGGCCCCACTACGAGCAGTACTTC
-	TRBD2	TRBV6-1	TRBJ2-1	CASSGERGAYNEQFF	TGTGCCAGCAGCGGGGAGCGGGGGGCCTACAATGAGCAGTTCTTC
-	TRBD2	TRBV14	TRBJ2-5	CASSLRSGLAEIQETQYF	TGTGCCAGCAGCCTCCGATCGGGCCTAGCGGAAATACAAGAGACCCAGTACTTC
many	TRBD1	TRBV12-3/TRBV12-4	TRBJ2-7	CASSLVLDRGYEQYF	TGTGCCAGCAGTTTAGTGTTGGACAGGGGTTACGAGCAGTACTTC
few	-	TRBV24-1	TRBJ1-2	CATSDAALYGYTF	TGTGCCACCAGTGATGCTGCCCTCTATGGCTACACCTTC
-	-	TRBV7-9	TRBJ2-7	CASSPLGGEQYF	TGTGCCAGCAGCCCCTTGGGGGGTGAGCAGTACTTC